The entry that follows covers one T cell receptor (beta chain) sequence. Its specificity is not known. The CDR3 runs to 17 residues. V shed 6 bases and J 3 bases; nucleotides not matched to a gene: 15. Germline V gene lookup returns CDR1 SEHNR and CDR2 FQNEAQ (reference sequence). The data were obtained in a study of CD8 T cells in Susac syndrome. Study outcomes and limitations: A relatively small number of individuals underwent TCR sequencing and HLA analysis.

Controls were healthy donors chosen to match patients in age and sex. It was with random hexamers that roughly 0.45 to 1 ug RNA was reverse transcribed. The amplification used immunoSEQ multiplex PCR on TCR beta CDR3; it spanned 54 Vbeta and 13 Jbeta. TCRdb re-derived calls from the immunoSEQ multiplex PCR reads in MiXCR, one entry per CDR3 protein. In the table there are about 120,000 distinct CDR3 sequences, about 90% of which are singletons. The sequenced material came from CD4+ T cells from PBMCs. V usage is TRBV7-9 and J usage is TRBJ2-3; 7 bases map to TRBD1. The clonotype comes from a human donor in good health. CDR3 DNA sequence: TGTGCCAGCAGTAAACCCCCAACAGGGGTAATAACAGATACGCAGTATTTT. It yields the protein CASSKPPTGVITDTQYF.